The T cell receptor (beta chain) described here comes from a study of blood T cells in healthy people across ages. PCR was performed a second time for 7 to 11 cycles using a sample-barcoded 5' primer and a J-beta primer mix. TCRdb recomputed calls from the 5' RACE reads with MiXCR, one row per CDR3 protein. The sample has about 1,400,000 distinct CDR3 sequences; approximately 42% are singletons. Findings of the study overall: Fewer expanded clones and more diversity marked long-lived versus aged donors.

This CDR3 has 12 amino acids. CDR1 SEHNR and CDR2 FQNEAQ come from the germline V gene (reference sequence). V lost 4 bases, J lost 6 bases, and 9 bases lay in between. This clonotype was observed a handful of times. The antigen is undetermined. Researchers collected 9.5 to 10 milliliters of peripheral blood from every single donor. Samples had at least 6 million PBMCs isolated from them. This sequence originates from a woman aged 18-29 years in good health. The J gene is TRBJ1-2, the V gene TRBV7-9; tentatively, D is TRBD1 (6 bases). Sample: blood. For the CDR3, the DNA is TGTGCCAGCAGCTCGCGACAGGATGGCTACACCTTC. Translating gives CASSSRQDGYTF.